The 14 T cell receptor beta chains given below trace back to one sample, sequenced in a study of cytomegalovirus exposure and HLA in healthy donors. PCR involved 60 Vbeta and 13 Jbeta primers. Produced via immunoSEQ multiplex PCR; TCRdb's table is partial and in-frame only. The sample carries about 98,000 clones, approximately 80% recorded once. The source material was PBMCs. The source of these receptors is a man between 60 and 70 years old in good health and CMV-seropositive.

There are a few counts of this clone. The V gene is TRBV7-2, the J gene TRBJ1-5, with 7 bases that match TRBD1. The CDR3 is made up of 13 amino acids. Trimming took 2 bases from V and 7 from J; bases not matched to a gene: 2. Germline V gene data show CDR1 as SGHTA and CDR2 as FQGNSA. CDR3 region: CASSLMTGQPQHF. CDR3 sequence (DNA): TGTGCCAGCAGCTTAATGACAGGGCAGCCCCAGCATTTT. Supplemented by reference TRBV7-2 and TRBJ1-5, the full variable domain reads GAGVSQSPSNKVTEKGKDVELRCDPISGHTALYWYRQSLGQGLEFLIYFQGNSAPDKSGLPSDRFSAERTGGSVSTLTIQRTQQEDSAVYLCASSLMTGQPQHFGDGTRLSIL.

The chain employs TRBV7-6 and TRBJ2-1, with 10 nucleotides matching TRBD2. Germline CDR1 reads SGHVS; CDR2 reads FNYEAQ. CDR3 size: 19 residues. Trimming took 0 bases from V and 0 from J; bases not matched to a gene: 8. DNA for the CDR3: TGTGCCAGCAGCTTAGCGGCTAGCGGGGGACCGGACTCCTACAATGAGCAGTTCTTC. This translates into CASSLAASGGPDSYNEQFF.

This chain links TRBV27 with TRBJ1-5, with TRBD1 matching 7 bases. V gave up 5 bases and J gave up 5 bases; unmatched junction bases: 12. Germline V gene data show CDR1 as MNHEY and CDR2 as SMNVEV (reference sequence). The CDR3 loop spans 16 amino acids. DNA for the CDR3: TGTGCCAGCAGTCCCCGGGCAGGGGGACCCCATCAGCCCCAGCATTTT. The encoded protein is CASSPRAGGPHQPQHF.

The CDR3 sequence: CSVVPPAGKETQYF. The CDR3 DNA follows: TGCAGCGTTGTCCCCCCGGCCGGGAAAGAGACCCAGTACTTC. This sequence joins TRBV29-1 and TRBJ2-5, with D possibly matching TRBD2 (5 bases). The CDR3 totals 14 residues. Trimming pared 4 bases from V and 3 bases from J, leaving 15 bases between. Germline CDR1 and CDR2: SQVTM and ANQGSEA.

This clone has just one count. As DNA, the CDR3 is TGTGCCAGCATAGAGGTAGGGGGAAGAAGAGCTAACTATGGCTACACCTTC. Protein: CASIEVGGRRANYGYTF. This chain uses TRBV7-8 with TRBJ1-2; the D gene is possibly TRBD1 (6 bases). The CDR3 is 17 residues long. The germline V gene has CDR1 SGHVS and CDR2 FQNEAQ. Trimming pared 7 bases from V and 0 bases from J, leaving 21 bases between.

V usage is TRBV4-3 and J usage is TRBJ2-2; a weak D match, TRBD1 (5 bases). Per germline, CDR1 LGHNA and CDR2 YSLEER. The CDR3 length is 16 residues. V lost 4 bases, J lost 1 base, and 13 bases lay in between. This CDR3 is CASSPSKGLNTGELFF. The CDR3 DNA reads TGCGCCAGCAGCCCGTCGAAGGGGTTGAACACCGGGGAGCTGTTTTTT.

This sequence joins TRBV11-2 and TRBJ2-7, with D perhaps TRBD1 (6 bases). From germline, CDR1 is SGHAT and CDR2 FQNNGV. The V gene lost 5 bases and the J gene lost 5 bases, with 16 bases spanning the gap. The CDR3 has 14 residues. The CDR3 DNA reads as TGTGCCAGCAGCCCGATCACAGGGTTCGACGAGCAGTACTTC. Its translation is CASSPITGFDEQYF. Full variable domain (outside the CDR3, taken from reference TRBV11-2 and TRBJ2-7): EAGVAQSPRYKIIEKRQSVAFWCNPISGHATLYWYQQILGQGPKLLIQFQNNGVVDDSQLPKDRFSAERLKGVDSTLKIQPAKLEDSAVYLCASSPITGFDEQYFGPGTRLTVT.

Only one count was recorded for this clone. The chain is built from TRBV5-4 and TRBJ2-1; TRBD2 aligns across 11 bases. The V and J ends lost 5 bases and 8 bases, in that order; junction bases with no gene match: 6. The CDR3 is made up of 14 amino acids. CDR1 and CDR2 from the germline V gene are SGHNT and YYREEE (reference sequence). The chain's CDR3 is CASSRSGGADEQFF. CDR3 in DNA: TGTGCCAGCAGTCGTAGCGGGGGGGCTGATGAGCAGTTCTTC. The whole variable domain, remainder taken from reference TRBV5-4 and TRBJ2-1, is ETGVTQSPTHLIKTRGQQVTLRCSSQSGHNTVSWYQQALGQGPQFIFQYYREEENGRGNFPPRFSGLQFPNYSSELNVNALELDDSALYLCASSRSGGADEQFFGPGTRLTVL.

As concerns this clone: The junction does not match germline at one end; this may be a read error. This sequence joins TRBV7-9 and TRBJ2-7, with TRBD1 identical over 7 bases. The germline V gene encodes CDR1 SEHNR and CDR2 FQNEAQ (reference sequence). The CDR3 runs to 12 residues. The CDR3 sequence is CSSSTRTGPPYF. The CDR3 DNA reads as TGTTCCAGCAGCACGAGGACAGGCCCCCCGTACTTC.

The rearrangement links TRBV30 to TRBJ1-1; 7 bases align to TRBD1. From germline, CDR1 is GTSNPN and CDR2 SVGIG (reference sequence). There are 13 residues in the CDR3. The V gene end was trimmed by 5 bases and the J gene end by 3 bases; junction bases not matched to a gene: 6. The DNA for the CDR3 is TGTGCCTGGGATTACAGGGGTGACACTGAAGCTTTCTTT. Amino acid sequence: CAWDYRGDTEAFF. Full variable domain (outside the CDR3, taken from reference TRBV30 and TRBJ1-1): SQTIHQWPATLVQPVGSPLSLECTVEGTSNPNLYWYRQAAGRGLQLLFYSVGIGQISSEVPQNLSASRPQDRQFILSSKKLLLSDSGFYLCAWDYRGDTEAFFGQGTRLTVV.

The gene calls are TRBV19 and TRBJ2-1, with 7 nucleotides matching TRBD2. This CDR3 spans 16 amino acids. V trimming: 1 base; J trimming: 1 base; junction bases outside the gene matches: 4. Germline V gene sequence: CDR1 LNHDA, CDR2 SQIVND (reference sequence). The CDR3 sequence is CASSIGGGGSYNEQFF. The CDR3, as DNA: TGTGCCAGTAGTATAGGGGGGGGTGGGTCCTACAATGAGCAGTTCTTC.

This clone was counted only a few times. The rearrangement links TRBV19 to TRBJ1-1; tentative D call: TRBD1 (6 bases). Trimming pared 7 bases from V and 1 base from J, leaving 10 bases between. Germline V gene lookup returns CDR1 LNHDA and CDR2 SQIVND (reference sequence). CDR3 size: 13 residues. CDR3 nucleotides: TGTGCCAGTAAGTTCAGGGGGAACACTGAAGCTTTCTTT. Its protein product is CASKFRGNTEAFF.

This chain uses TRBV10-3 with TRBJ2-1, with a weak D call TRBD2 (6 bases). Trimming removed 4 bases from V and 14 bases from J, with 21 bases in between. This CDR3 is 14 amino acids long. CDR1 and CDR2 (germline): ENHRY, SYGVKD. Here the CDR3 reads CAISGGEGESKKFF. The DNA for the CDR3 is TGTGCCATCAGTGGGGGGGAAGGGGAGAGTAAAAAGTTCTTC.

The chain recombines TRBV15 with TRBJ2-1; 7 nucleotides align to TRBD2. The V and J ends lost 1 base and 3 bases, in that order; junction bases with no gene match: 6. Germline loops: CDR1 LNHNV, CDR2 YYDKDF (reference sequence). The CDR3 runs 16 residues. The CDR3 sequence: CATSRVKGLDYNEQFF. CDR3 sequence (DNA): TGTGCCACCAGCAGAGTAAAAGGACTAGACTACAATGAGCAGTTCTTC.